The T cell receptor beta chain under discussion was sequenced for a study of T-cell reconstitution after alpha-beta-depleted transplantation in children. Study-wide findings and caveats: Where alpha-beta T cells came from about two months after transplant was reportedly several hundred expanded graft clones. It was surviving recipient T cells and thymic progenitors that gave some patients high TCRbeta diversity at day 60. T-cell counts and diversity at one year post-transplant came mainly from newly produced T cells.

Preparation of the TCRbeta library involved a method that used unique molecular identifiers. Using its own MiXCR run on the PCR reads, TCRdb lists one record per CDR3 protein. The table records 550,000 to 800,000 distinct CDR3 sequences, around 14% of them present only once. Note on this clonotype: Its matching antigen is unknown.

J lost 4 bases, V lost 7 bases, and 16 bases had no gene match. The CDR3 sequence is 17 residues long. Germline lookup yields CDR1 SGHVS and CDR2 FQNEAQ. Source: PBMCs, taken before TCRalphabeta/CD19-depleted stem cell transplant. The origin of this receptor is a girl aged 2 to 10 with congenital amegakaryocytic thrombocytopenia, due to receive a stem cell transplant. The chain has TRBV7-8 and TRBJ2-5, with TRBD2 matching 9 bases. The CDR3 nucleotides read TGTGCCAGCATTGGGAAGGTAGCGGGAGTTCAGCGAGAGACCCAGTACTTC. This codes for CASIGKVAGVQRETQYF.